The source of this T cell receptor (beta chain) is a study of beta chain features in type 1 diabetes (dated by TCRdb to between 2018 and 2020). With regard to the full study: Patients and healthy donors did not differ in mean age, gender distribution, total cell number or subset yield. Across all samples, 90 million to 130 million sorted cells were examined, and cell number per subset correlated strongly with RNA yield. The study compared the TCRB repertoires of sorted circulating CD4+ T cell subsets in recently diagnosed type 1 diabetes patients with those in matched healthy donors. Naive and central memory subsets were obtained from all 30 or so donors, but regulatory and stem cell-like memory subsets were isolated from only 8 patients and roughly eight healthy donors. On the study overall, not on this receptor specifically: At VDJ recombination sites, patients with type 1 diabetes made fewer insertions and deleted more nucleotides, a pattern implying thymic rearrangement abnormalities. Sequencing cDNA rather than genomic DNA could over-represent highly expressing activated cells, although activation and CD3 levels did not differ between groups. Only small numbers of individuals were included in the HLA sub-analyses, which left unresolved whether HLA type had any influence on TCRB rearrangement. Type 1 diabetes patients showed a moderate but significant shortening of TCRB CDR3 length in all four CD4+ subsets. Shorter templates might be favored by PCR, yet because patient and control samples were amplified and corrected together, any such skew would affect both groups equally. Naive, central memory and regulatory TCRB repertoires appeared more similar among patients than among healthy donors.

The germline V and J ends show losses of 7 bases and 7 bases respectively, and no gene match explains 9 bases of the junction. The germline V gene supplies CDR1 SQVTM and CDR2 ANQGSEA. Including cysteine and phenylalanine, the CDR3 has 13 amino acids. The DNA shown is the 39-base CDR3, in frame from base 1. Concerning this clone: Its specific antigen is unknown. No quality values exist for individual bases; no much larger clone is one base distant.

The entire amount of isolated RNA was reverse transcribed using the High Capacity cDNA Reverse Transcription Kit, so the sequenced TCRB transcripts were expressed ones. Deep immunoSEQ sequencing was applied to naive, central memory and regulatory T cell samples, giving an average of around 4 million total reads per sample. Sorted cells were lysed in RLT buffer and RNA was extracted with DNase-treated RNeasy Micro or Mini kits, depending on cell number. To prevent cross-contamination, each cell subset was processed individually, whereas patient and healthy donor samples were processed jointly. The immunoSEQ multiplex PCR was used to amplify TCRB sequences from cDNA, generating 87-bp fragments that spanned the CDR3 region. Sequencing of the amplicons was done on the Illumina HiSeq platform. The original pipeline was this. PCR bias was corrected computationally using synthetic template baselines, and reads within Hamming distance 2 were collapsed, with unmergeable singletons discarded. Reads were aligned to IMGT to assign V, D and J genes, CDR3 length, and insertions or deletions at six rearrangement sites. Within each subset, clonotype counts were normalized to sorted cell number, and only after that were true diversity and Gini coefficients computed with the tcR R package. Repertoire sharing was quantified using the overlap coefficient calculated on TCRB nucleotide sequences. Out-of-frame TCRB sequences from naive cells were analyzed to stand in for the pre-selection repertoire. In its TCRdb copy, this immuneACCESS table keeps in-frame sequences only and misses some clones. Where compared with another copy, unresolved V genes explain less than half of these, and the others have no known cause. For V, J and clone size, that table is used; D and trimming come from the DNA. This sample lists around 430,000 clones; roughly 31% were detected once. The ten top clones hold around 0.065% of the sample.

Each donor gave one peripheral blood draw, averaging about 100 mL, which was collected into heparinised tubes. Naive, central memory, regulatory and stem cell-like memory CD4+ T cells were sorted on a BD FACSAria II using a panel including CD45RO, CCR7, CD25, CD127, CD95 and CD27. Purity was above 98% for every sorted population. PBMCs were separated immediately by Lymphoprep density gradient centrifugation and were stained directly, without being cultured. Samples were stained and sorted in pairs, with one healthy donor and one patient per experiment, so that batch effects were minimized. Sequenced: naive CD4+ T cells from blood. The cell subset or site label for this specimen denotes: true naive CD4+ T cells. The source is a man aged 18 to 30 in good health. Rearrangement joined TRBV29-1 to TRBJ2-1, with TRBD1 matching 8 junction bases. The DNA reads as follows: TGCAGCGCAGAGGACAGGGAGGTAAATGAGCAGTTCTTC. Translation gives CSAEDREVNEQFF.